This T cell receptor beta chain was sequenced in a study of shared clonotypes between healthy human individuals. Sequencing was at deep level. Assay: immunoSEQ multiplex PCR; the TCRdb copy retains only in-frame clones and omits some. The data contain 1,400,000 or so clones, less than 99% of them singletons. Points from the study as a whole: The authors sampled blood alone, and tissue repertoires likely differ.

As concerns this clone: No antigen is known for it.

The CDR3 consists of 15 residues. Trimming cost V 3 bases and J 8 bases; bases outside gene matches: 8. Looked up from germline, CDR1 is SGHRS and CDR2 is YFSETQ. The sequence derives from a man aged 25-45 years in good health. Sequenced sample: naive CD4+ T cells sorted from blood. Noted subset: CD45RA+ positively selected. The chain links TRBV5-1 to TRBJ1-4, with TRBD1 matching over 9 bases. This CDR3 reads CASSSQGARVEKLFF. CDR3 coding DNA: TGCGCCAGCAGCTCACAGGGGGCGCGGGTCGAAAAACTGTTTTTT.